These 8 T cell receptor beta chains were all obtained from the same sample, sequenced in a study of blood T cells in healthy people across ages. Primed by a sample-barcoded 5' primer and a J-beta primer mix, a second PCR proceeded for roughly 7 to 11 cycles. TCRdb passed the 5' RACE reads through MiXCR, listing each CDR3 protein once. Of around 1.5 million distinct CDR3 sequences listed, about 31% are singletons. Sequenced: blood. The receptor set was obtained from a woman in her 30s in good health.

The J gene is TRBJ1-1, the V gene TRBV7-2, with D unclear. Per germline, CDR1 SGHTA and CDR2 FQGNSA. Trimming took off 7 bases at V and 8 bases at J, with 11 bases between the two ends. The CDR3 totals 11 residues. CDR3 bases: TGTGCCAGCACCCTGTATCTAGAAGCTTTCTTT. Amino acids: CASTLYLEAFF.

This clonotype was found a few times. The rearrangement joins TRBV2 to TRBJ2-3, with D unclear. Germline V gene lookup returns CDR1 SNHLY and CDR2 FYNNEI. Deletions cut 7 bases from V and 7 bases from J, with 15 bases between. This CDR3 region has 13 residues. The CDR3 sequence: CASNLAPRNTQYF. In DNA, the CDR3 is TGTGCCAGCAACCTGGCGCCCCGTAATACGCAGTATTTT.

This clonotype has just a few counts. V and J are TRBV12-3 or TRBV12-4 and TRBJ2-7; TRBD1 or TRBD2 may be the D gene (5 bases each). CDR3 length: 14 residues. V dropped 1 base and J dropped 6 bases, with 13 bases sitting between them. CDR3 nucleotides: TGTGCCAGCAGTTTAGACGGCAGGGCGGGCGAGCAGTACTTC. Protein sequence: CASSLDGRAGEQYF.

V gene TRBV6-2 or TRBV6-3 combines with J gene TRBJ2-1; the D gene is possibly TRBD2 (7 bases). Germline loops: CDR1 MNHEY, CDR2 SVGEGT. Trimming stripped 4 bases from V and 0 bases from J, with 16 bases between. The CDR3 extends over 17 amino acids. Here the CDR3 reads CASSFDPGGSSYNEQFF. The DNA for the CDR3 is TGTGCCAGCAGTTTCGACCCGGGGGGCAGCTCCTACAATGAGCAGTTCTTC.

This clonotype was seen a handful of times. J is TRBJ2-7 and V is TRBV28; no clear D. CDR1 is MDHEN and CDR2 is SYDVKM in the germline V gene. Deletions cut 4 bases from V and 3 bases from J, with 19 bases between. The CDR3 totals 16 residues. CDR3: CASSSSRSPHLYEQYF. CDR3 nucleotides: TGTGCCAGCAGTTCCAGCCGGAGCCCACACCTCTACGAGCAGTACTTC.

This rearrangement joins TRBV20-1 to TRBJ2-1; D is uncertain. V gave up 4 bases and J gave up 2 bases, with 12 bases separating them. The germline gives CDR1 DFQATT, CDR2 SNEGSKA (reference sequence). The CDR3 covers 14 residues. In nucleotides, the CDR3 is TGCAGTGCTACGAGGTTGTCGGCCTACAATGAGCAGTTCTTC. Translating gives CSATRLSAYNEQFF.

The V call is TRBV7-9, the J call TRBJ2-5; possible D gene TRBD2, 6 bases. V lost 1 base and J 11 bases, leaving 20 bases between the germline ends. The CDR3 runs to 15 residues. Looked up from germline, CDR1 is SEHNR and CDR2 is FQNEAQ (reference sequence). CDR3 amino acids: CASSLGASDCEEQYF. CDR3 DNA: TGTGCCAGCAGCTTAGGAGCTAGCGACTGCGAGGAGCAGTACTTC.

The gene calls are TRBV9 and TRBJ2-1; TRBD1 matches 7 bases. J was trimmed by 4 bases and V by 2 bases; bases with no gene match: 9. The CDR3 loop spans 16 amino acids. Germline-derived CDR1 and CDR2 are SGDLS and YYNGEE. CDR3 amino acids: CASSVGDRAQYNEQFF. CDR3 coding DNA: TGTGCCAGCAGCGTGGGGGACAGAGCACAGTACAATGAGCAGTTCTTC.